The next 27 T cell receptor beta chains were all read from a single sample in a study of brain T cells in children with intractable seizures. Repertoires were generated with immunoSEQ multiplex PCR, while TCRdb's copy carries only in-frame clones and drops some. The data hold 55,000 to 80,000 clones, with 90% to 96% observed a single time. Sequences were derived from peripheral blood, sampled at surgery. The source is a boy in the first two years of life with focal cortical dysplasia and intractable seizures.

The rearrangement links TRBV11-1 to TRBJ1-1, with D unresolved. Between the trimmed V and J ends, which lost 5 bases and 3 bases, there was a span of 16 bases. Germline CDR1 reads SGHAT; CDR2 reads FQDESV (reference sequence). The CDR3 totals 15 residues. In DNA, the CDR3 is TGTGCCAGCAGCCCACGAAAGAATGGGGACACTGAAGCTTTCTTT. This codes for CASSPRKNGDTEAFF.

This rearrangement joins TRBV4-3 to TRBJ2-5, with 14 bases identical to TRBD2. The CDR3 has 19 residues. The junction had 8 bases not matched to a gene; V was cut back by 1 base and J by 1 base. Germline CDR1 LGHNA, CDR2 YSLEER. CDR3 amino acids: CASSQGSGTSGGLQETQYF. The CDR3 DNA reads TGCGCCAGCAGCCAAGGTTCCGGGACTAGCGGGGGCCTCCAAGAGACCCAGTACTTC.

The chain uses TRBV5-1 and TRBJ1-5; D gene unclear. Germline assignment: CDR1 SGHRS and CDR2 YFSETQ. Trimming pared 0 bases from V and 5 bases from J, leaving 6 bases between. The CDR3 runs to 13 residues. The CDR3 nucleotides read TGCGCCAGCAGCTTGGTCTCGGATCAGCCCCAGCATTTT. Translation gives CASSLVSDQPQHF.

The V gene is TRBV9, the J gene TRBJ2-7; perhaps D is TRBD1 or TRBD2 (5 bases each). The CDR3 is 14 amino acids. Germline CDR1 and CDR2: SGDLS and YYNGEE. Trimming removed 2 bases at V and 4 bases at J, with 13 bases between. CDR3 in amino acids: CASSVEPGTYEQYF. CDR3 DNA sequence: TGTGCCAGCAGCGTCGAGCCAGGGACGTACGAGCAGTACTTC.

The J gene is TRBJ1-1, the V gene TRBV5-5; 7 bases agree with TRBD1. Germline V gives CDR1 SGHKS, CDR2 YYEKEE (reference sequence). V trimming: 4 bases; J trimming: 2 bases; junction bases outside the gene matches: 11. CDR3 length equals 16 residues. CDR3 sequence: CASSLLGGQSNTEAFF. CDR3 sequence (DNA): TGTGCCAGCAGCCTCCTCGGGGGACAGTCAAACACTGAAGCTTTCTTT.

The V and J genes are TRBV24-1 and TRBJ2-3; D is undetermined. Germline V gene data show CDR1 as KGHDR and CDR2 as SFDVKD. V was cut by 3 bases and J by 4 bases, with 10 bases left in between. The CDR3 length is 14 residues. The CDR3 region has the DNA TGTGCCACCAGTGATCCTCGACGGGCAGATACGCAGTATTTT. Encoded protein: CATSDPRRADTQYF.

This sequence joins TRBV7-6 and TRBJ2-3; D possibly corresponds to TRBD2 (6 bases). The CDR3 spans 15 residues. Deletions cut 1 base from V and 1 base from J, with 9 bases between. Germline lookup yields CDR1 SGHVS and CDR2 FNYEAQ. The CDR3 loop is CASSLGGGGTDTQYF. For the CDR3, the DNA is TGTGCCAGCAGCTTAGGTGGCGGGGGCACAGATACGCAGTATTTT.

This clone was seen once. This chain links TRBV5-1 with TRBJ1-1; possibly TRBD1 for D (5 bases). Per the germline V gene, CDR1 is SGHRS and CDR2 is YFSETQ. CDR3 size: 13 residues. V lost 7 bases and J 1 base, leaving 11 bases between the germline ends. The CDR3 DNA sequence: TGCGCCAGCTCTTCGGGGGAGAACACTGAAGCTTTCTTT. Translation: CASSSGENTEAFF.

The chain couples TRBV5-1 to TRBJ2-7, with a weak D call TRBD2 (6 bases). V lost 1 base to trimming and J lost 3 bases, with 11 bases between them. CDR3 length equals 14 residues. Germline V gene lookup returns CDR1 SGHRS and CDR2 YFSETQ. Here the CDR3 DNA reads TGCGCCAGCAGCTTGTCGGGGGTAAGCTACGAGCAGTACTTC. Residues: CASSLSGVSYEQYF.

CDR3 sequence reads: CASPDGGLANYGYTF. In nucleotides, the CDR3 is TGTGCCAGTCCCGACGGGGGGTTAGCTAACTATGGCTACACCTTC. The V call is TRBV2, the J call TRBJ1-2, with a tentative D call TRBD1 (5 bases). Germline CDR1 reads SNHLY; CDR2 reads FYNNEI. V dropped 9 bases and J dropped 0 bases, with 17 bases sitting between them. The CDR3 extends over 15 amino acids.

The V gene is TRBV6-1, the J gene TRBJ2-3, with 9 nucleotides matching TRBD1. V gave up 1 base and J gave up 6 bases; unmatched junction bases: 5. The germline gives CDR1 MNHNS, CDR2 SASEGT. The CDR3 sequence is 15 residues long. Written as DNA, the CDR3 is TGTGCCAGCAGTGAAGGGACAGGGGACAGTGATACGCAGTATTTT. Protein product: CASSEGTGDSDTQYF.

This chain connects TRBV9 to TRBJ2-1; no clear D gene. V gave up 0 bases and J gave up 0 bases, with 7 bases separating them. This CDR3 has 15 amino acids. Germline V CDR1 and CDR2: SGDLS, YYNGEE. CDR3 sequence (DNA): TGTGCCAGCAGCGTAGCGGGTCCCTCCTACAATGAGCAGTTCTTC. This encodes CASSVAGPSYNEQFF. The full variable domain, in which reference TRBV9 and TRBJ2-1 provide the parts outside the CDR3, is DSGVTQTPKHLITATGQRVTLRCSPRSGDLSVYWYQQSLDQGLQFLIQYYNGEERAKGNILERFSAQQFPDLHSELNLSSLELGDSALYFCASSVAGPSYNEQFFGPGTRLTVL.

For this clone: The same CDR3 is also encoded by other DNA sequences in this sample. This rearrangement joins TRBV3-1 (or the pseudogene TRBV3-2) to TRBJ2-5, with no clear D. From germline, CDR1 is LGHDT and CDR2 YNNKEL (reference sequence). This CDR3 has 12 amino acids. V was trimmed by 1 base and J by 5 bases, leaving 5 bases between them. The CDR3 sequence: CASSQVQETQYF. The CDR3 nucleotides read TGTGCCAGCAGCCAAGTTCAGGAGACCCAGTACTTC.

The CDR3 loop is CASSYGDQTGGYTF. CDR3 bases: TGTGCCAGCAGCTACGGGGATCAGACGGGCGGCTACACCTTC. The rearrangement uses TRBV6-6 and TRBJ1-2; no firm D call. Trimming took off 6 bases at V and 8 bases at J, with 19 bases between the two ends. Germline V lookup: CDR1 MNHNY, CDR2 SVGAGI (reference sequence). The CDR3 extends over 14 amino acids.

As DNA, the CDR3 is TGTGCCAGTAGTATGGGACAGGCCCTTATATTTCGCAATCAGCCCCAGCATTTT. It translates to CASSMGQALIFRNQPQHF. This chain links TRBV19 with TRBJ1-5; the match to TRBD1 covers 8 bases. Germline V gene lookup returns CDR1 LNHDA and CDR2 SQIVND (reference sequence). Trimming cost V 3 bases and J 2 bases; bases outside gene matches: 12. The CDR3 has 18 amino acids.

J is TRBJ2-4 and V is TRBV4-1, with 9 bases that match TRBD2. The germline V gene has CDR1 MGHRA and CDR2 YSYEKL. The length of the CDR3 is 18 residues. V was pared by 2 bases and J by 7 bases, with 15 bases of the junction left unmatched. The CDR3 DNA is TGCGCCAGCAGCCAAATAGGATCAACTAGCGGGCCCTGGAACATTCAGTACTTC. Its translation: CASSQIGSTSGPWNIQYF.

The chain carries TRBV5-6 and TRBJ2-7; 10 bases match TRBD1. The V and J ends lost 2 bases and 0 bases, in that order; junction bases with no gene match: 2. This CDR3 contains 15 residues. Germline CDR1 is SGHDT and CDR2 is YYEEEE. CDR3 coding DNA: TGTGCCAGCAGCTTCCGGGACAGGGGCTCCTACGAGCAGTACTTC. Protein product: CASSFRDRGSYEQYF. The entire variable domain, with the rest obtained from reference TRBV5-6 and TRBJ2-7, is as follows: DAGVTQSPTHLIKTRGQQVTLRCSPKSGHDTVSWYQQALGQGPQFIFQYYEEEERQRGNFPDRFSGHQFPNYSSELNVNALLLGDSALYLCASSFRDRGSYEQYFGPGTRLTVT.

This clone was detected only a few times. This chain links TRBV7-8 with TRBJ1-2; D remains unclear. The CDR3 runs 13 residues. CDR1 is SGHVS and CDR2 is FQNEAQ in the germline V gene. The V end was cut by 1 base, the J end by 1 base, with 4 bases between. This CDR3 is CASSLEGNYGYTF. The DNA of the CDR3 is TGTGCCAGCAGCTTAGAGGGTAACTATGGCTACACCTTC.

V and J are TRBV6-2 or TRBV6-3 and TRBJ2-5; no clear D gene. The CDR3 has 12 residues. Germline CDR1 is MNHEY and CDR2 is SVGEGT. V shed 0 bases and J shed 5 bases, with 4 bases lying between them. CDR3 sequence (DNA): TGTGCCAGCAGTTACTCGATCGAGACCCAGTACTTC. Its protein product is CASSYSIETQYF.

V is TRBV24-1 and J is TRBJ2-7; 9 nucleotides line up with TRBD1. Germline-derived CDR1 and CDR2 are KGHDR and SFDVKD. This CDR3 has 15 residues. With 4 bases clipped from V and 5 bases from J, the junction kept 8 bases outside the gene matches. CDR3 in DNA: TGTGCCACCAGTGAGGTCGGGACAGGGAAAAACGAGCAGTACTTC. The encoded protein is CATSEVGTGKNEQYF.

This rearrangement joins TRBV5-1 to TRBJ2-1, with TRBD1 matching 8 bases. Per the germline V gene, CDR1 is SGHRS and CDR2 is YFSETQ. This CDR3 is built from 15 residues. V lost 4 bases to trimming and J lost 6 bases; unmatched junction nucleotides: 9. Here the CDR3 reads CASSIGQGRINEQFF. The CDR3 DNA is TGCGCCAGCAGCATCGGACAGGGTCGGATCAATGAGCAGTTCTTC.

The CDR3 loop reads CASSPLAMNTEAFF. The CDR3, as DNA: TGTGCCAGCTCACCATTAGCGATGAACACTGAAGCTTTCTTT. This rearrangement joins TRBV18 to TRBJ1-1; D not resolved. Per germline, CDR1 KGHSH and CDR2 LQKENI. V lost 2 bases, J lost 0 bases, and 7 bases lay in between. This CDR3 is built from 14 residues. The complete variable domain, with remaining parts taken from reference TRBV18 and TRBJ1-1, reads NAGVMQNPRHLVRRRGQEARLRCSPMKGHSHVYWYRQLPEEGLKFMVYLQKENIIDESGMPKERFSAEFPKEGPSILRIQQVVRGDSAAYFCASSPLAMNTEAFFGQGTRLTVV.

The gene calls are TRBV21-1 and TRBJ2-7; the D call of TRBD2 is as the table states it, not checked on the DNA. TRBV21-1 is classified as a pseudogene. This CDR3 contains 15 residues. Written as DNA, the CDR3 is TGTGCCAGCAGCGGTGAGACTAGCGGCTCCTACGAGCAGTACTTC. This gives the protein CASSGETSGSYEQYF.

The chain uses TRBV19 and TRBJ2-2; D unclear. V was cut by 3 bases and J by 0 bases, with 8 bases left in between. CDR3 size: 15 residues. From germline, CDR1 is LNHDA and CDR2 SQIVND (reference sequence). The chain's CDR3 is CASSMSGSNTGELFF. In DNA, the CDR3 is TGTGCCAGTAGTATGTCCGGATCGAACACCGGGGAGCTGTTTTTT.

The gene calls are TRBV19 and TRBJ2-3; maybe TRBD2 (6 bases). Per the germline V gene, CDR1 is LNHDA and CDR2 is SQIVND (reference sequence). The length of the CDR3 is 16 residues. The germline V and J ends were trimmed by 5 bases and 0 bases, with 15 bases remaining between them. The CDR3 nucleotides read TGTGCCAGTAGTCCCGGGAGAGCGCGGAGCACAGATACGCAGTATTTT. As protein: CASSPGRARSTDTQYF.

This chain connects TRBV7-9 to TRBJ2-3; perhaps TRBD2 as D (7 bases). Germline V gene sequence: CDR1 SEHNR, CDR2 FQNEAQ (reference sequence). V was clipped by 6 bases and J by 4 bases, with 17 bases between them. There are 15 residues in the CDR3. The CDR3 is CASSLVGGLADTQYF. The CDR3, as DNA: TGTGCCAGCAGTCTAGTGGGGGGGCTGGCAGATACGCAGTATTTT.

This clone was detected once. The V gene is TRBV15, the J gene TRBJ2-2, with D possibly being TRBD1 (6 bases). The CDR3 spans 17 residues. Germline V gives CDR1 LNHNV, CDR2 YYDKDF (reference sequence). Trimming pared 0 bases from V and 4 bases from J, leaving 15 bases between. Here the CDR3 reads CATSRDPWTAVTGELFF. The CDR3 DNA sequence: TGTGCCACCAGCAGAGATCCGTGGACAGCTGTCACCGGGGAGCTGTTTTTT.